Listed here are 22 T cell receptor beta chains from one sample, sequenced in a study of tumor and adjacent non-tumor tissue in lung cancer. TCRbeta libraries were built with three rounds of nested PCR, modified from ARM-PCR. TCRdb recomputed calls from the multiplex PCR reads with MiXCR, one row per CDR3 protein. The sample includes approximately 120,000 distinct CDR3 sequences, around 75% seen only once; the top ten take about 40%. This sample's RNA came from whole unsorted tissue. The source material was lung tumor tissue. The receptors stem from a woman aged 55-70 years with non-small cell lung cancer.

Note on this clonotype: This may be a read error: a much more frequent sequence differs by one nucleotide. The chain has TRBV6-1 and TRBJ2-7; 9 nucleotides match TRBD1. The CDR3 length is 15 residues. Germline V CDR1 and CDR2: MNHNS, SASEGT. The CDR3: CATQNSGTGSYEQNF. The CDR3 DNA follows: TGTGCCACCCAAAATTCCGGGACAGGGTCCTACGAGCAGAACTTC.

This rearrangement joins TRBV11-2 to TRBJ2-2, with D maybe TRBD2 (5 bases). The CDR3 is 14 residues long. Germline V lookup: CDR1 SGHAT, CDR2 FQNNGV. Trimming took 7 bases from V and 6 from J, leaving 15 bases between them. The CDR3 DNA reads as TGTGCCAGCACCCTCCGACTAACTTCCGGGGAGCTGTTTTTT. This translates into CASTLRLTSGELFF.

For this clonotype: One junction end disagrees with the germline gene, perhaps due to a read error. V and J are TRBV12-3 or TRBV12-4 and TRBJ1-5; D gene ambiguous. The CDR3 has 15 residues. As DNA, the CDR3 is TGTGCCAGCATCCCGACGGGGAAGCTAAGTCAGCCCCAGCAATTT. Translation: CASIPTGKLSQPQQF.

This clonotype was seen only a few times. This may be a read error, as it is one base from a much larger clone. CDR3 residues: CSARDSGRARSYNDQFF. CDR3 DNA sequence: TGCAGTGCTAGAGACAGCGGGAGGGCCCGTTCCTACAATGACCAGTTCTTC. The V call is TRBV20-1, the J call TRBJ2-1; TRBD2 matches 10 bases. The CDR3 length is 17 residues. CDR1 and CDR2 (germline): DFQATT, SNEGSKA (reference sequence).

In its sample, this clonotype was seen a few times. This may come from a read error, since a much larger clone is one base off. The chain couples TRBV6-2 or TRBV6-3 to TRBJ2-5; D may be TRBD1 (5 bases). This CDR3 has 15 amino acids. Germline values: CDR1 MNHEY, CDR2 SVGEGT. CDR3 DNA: TGTGCCAGCAGCCAGATCGACAGACCTCAAGAGACCCGGTACTTC. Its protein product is CASSQIDRPQETRYF.

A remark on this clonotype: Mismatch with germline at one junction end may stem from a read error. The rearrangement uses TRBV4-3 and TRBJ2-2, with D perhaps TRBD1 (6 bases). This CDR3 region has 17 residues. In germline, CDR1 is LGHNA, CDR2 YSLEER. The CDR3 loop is CAISQEGYQGLTGELFF. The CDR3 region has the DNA TGCGCCATCAGCCAAGAAGGGTACCAGGGGCTTACCGGGGAGCTGTTTTTT.

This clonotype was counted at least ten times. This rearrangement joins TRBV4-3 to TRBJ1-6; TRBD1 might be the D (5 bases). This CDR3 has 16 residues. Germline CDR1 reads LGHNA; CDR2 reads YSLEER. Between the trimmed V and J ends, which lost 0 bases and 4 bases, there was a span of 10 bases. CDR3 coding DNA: TGCGCCAGCAGCCAAGATGGCGGGACGTATAATTCACCCCTCCACTTT. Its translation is CASSQDGGTYNSPLHF.

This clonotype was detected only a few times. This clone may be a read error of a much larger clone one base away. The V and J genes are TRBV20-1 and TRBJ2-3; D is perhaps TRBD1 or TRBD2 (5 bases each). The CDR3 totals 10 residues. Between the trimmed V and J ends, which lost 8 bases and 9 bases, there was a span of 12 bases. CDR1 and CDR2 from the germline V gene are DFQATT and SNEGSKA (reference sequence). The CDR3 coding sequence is TGCAGTACGAGTCGGGGCACGCAGTATTTT. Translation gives CSTSRGTQYF.

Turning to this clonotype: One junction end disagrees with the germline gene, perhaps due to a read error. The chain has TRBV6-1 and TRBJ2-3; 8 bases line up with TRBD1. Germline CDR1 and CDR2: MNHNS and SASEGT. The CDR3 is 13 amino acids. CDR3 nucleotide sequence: TGTGCCAACAGTGGACAGGGTCGAGATACGAAGTATTTT. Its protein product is CANSGQGRDTKYF.

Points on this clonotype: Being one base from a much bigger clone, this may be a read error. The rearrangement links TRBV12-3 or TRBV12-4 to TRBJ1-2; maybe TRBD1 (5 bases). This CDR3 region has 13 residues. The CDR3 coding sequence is TGTGTCAGCAGTTTGGGGGACAACTATGGCTACACCTTC. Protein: CVSSLGDNYGYTF.

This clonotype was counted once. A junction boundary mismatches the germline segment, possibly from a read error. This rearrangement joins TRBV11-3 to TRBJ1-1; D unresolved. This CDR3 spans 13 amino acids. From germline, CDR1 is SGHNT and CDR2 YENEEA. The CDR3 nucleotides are TGTACCAGCACCCTTAAGGTGAACACTGAAGCTTTCTTT. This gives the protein CTSTLKVNTEAFF. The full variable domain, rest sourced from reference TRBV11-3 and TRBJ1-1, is EAGVVQSPRYKIIEKKQPVAFWCNPISGHNTLYWYLQNLGQGPELLIRYENEEAVDDSQLPKDRFSAERLKGVDSTLKIQPAELGDSAVYLCTSTLKVNTEAFFGQGTRLTVV.

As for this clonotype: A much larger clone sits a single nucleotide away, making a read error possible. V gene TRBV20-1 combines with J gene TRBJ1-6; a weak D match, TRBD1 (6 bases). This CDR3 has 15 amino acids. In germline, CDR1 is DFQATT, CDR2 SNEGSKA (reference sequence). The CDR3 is CSTRGTPRGNSPLHF. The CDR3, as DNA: TGCAGTACTAGAGGGACACCCAGGGGTAATTCACCCCTCCACTTT.

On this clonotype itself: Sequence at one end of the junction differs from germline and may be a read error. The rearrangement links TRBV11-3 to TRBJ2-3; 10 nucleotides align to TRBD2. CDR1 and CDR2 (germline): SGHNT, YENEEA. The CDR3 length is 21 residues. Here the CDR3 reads CASSLDSRLAGGPIITDKQYF. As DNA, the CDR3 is TGTGCCAGCAGCTTAGATTCGAGGTTAGCGGGGGGCCCAATTATCACAGATAAGCAGTATTTT.

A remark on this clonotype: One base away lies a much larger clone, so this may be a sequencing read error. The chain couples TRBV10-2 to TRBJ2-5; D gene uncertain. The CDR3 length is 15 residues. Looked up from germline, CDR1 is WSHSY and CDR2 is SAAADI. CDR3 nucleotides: TGCGCCAGCAGTGTCGGCCCTCCCTTCCAAGAGAGCCAGTACTTC. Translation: CASSVGPPFQESQYF.

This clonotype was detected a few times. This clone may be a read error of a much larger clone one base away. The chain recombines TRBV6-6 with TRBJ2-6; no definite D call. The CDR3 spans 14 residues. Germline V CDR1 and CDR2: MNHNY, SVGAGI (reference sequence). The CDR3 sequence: CANSYQSGANVLTF. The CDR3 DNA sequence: TGTGCCAACAGTTACCAGTCAGGGGCCAACGTCCTGACTTTC.

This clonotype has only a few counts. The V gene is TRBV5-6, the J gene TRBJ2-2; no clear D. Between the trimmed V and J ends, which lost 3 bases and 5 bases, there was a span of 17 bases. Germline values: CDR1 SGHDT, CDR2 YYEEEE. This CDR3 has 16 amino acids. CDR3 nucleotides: TGTGCCAGCAGCTACCTGGTGAAGGTTGAGACCGGGGAGCTGTTTTTT. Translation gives CASSYLVKVETGELFF.

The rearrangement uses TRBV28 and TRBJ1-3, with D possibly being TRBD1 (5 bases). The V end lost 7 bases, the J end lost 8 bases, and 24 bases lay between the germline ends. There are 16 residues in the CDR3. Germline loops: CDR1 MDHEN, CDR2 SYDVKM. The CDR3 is CASMKLGGDGVDTIYF. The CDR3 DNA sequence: TGTGCCAGCATGAAGTTGGGGGGAGACGGTGTGGACACCATATATTTT. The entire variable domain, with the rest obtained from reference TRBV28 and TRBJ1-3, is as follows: DVKVTQSSRYLVKRTGEKVFLECVQDMDHENMFWYRQDPGLGLRLIYFSYDVKMKEKGDIPEGYSVSREKKERFSLILESASTNQTSMYLCASMKLGGDGVDTIYFGEGSWLTVV.

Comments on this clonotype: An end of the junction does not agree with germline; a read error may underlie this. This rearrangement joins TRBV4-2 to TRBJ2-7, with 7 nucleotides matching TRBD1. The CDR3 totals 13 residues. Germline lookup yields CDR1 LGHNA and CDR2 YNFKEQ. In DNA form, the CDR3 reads TGTGCCGGCAGACTGGGACAGACCTACGAGCAGAACTTC. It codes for CAGRLGQTYEQNF.

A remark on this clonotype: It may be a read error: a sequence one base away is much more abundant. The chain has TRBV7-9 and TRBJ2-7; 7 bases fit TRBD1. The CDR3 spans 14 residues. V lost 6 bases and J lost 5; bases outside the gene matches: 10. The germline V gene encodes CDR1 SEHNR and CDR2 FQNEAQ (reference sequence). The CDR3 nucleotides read TGTGCCAGCAGGTCCCGAGCTGGACAGGACGAGCAGTACTTC. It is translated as CASRSRAGQDEQYF.

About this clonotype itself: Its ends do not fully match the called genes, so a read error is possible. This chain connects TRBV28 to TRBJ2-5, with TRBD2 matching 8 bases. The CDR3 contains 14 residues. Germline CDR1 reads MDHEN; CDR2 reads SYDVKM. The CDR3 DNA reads TGTGCCAGCTGTCTCGCTTCAGCGGGAGAGATCCAGTACTTC. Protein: CASCLASAGEIQYF.

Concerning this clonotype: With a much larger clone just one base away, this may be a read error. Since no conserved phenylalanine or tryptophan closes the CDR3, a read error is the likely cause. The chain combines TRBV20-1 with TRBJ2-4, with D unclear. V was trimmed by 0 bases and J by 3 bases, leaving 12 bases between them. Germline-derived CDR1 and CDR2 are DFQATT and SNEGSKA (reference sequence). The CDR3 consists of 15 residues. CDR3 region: CSARDDQIGKNIQYY. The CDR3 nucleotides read TGCAGTGCTAGAGACGACCAGATCGGCAAAAACATTCAGTACTAC.

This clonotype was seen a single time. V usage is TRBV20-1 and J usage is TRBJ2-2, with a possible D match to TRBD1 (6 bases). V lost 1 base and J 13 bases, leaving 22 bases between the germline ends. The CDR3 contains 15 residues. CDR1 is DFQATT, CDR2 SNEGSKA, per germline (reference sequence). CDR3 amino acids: CSARATGRDTRGLFF. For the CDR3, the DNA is TGCAGTGCTAGAGCCACAGGGCGAGACACCAGGGGGCTGTTTTTT.